This record concerns one TCR beta chain sequence. Its cognate antigen has yet to be identified. There are no base qualities to consult, and no much larger clone falls within one base. Each collaborating institution followed its own protocols to collect whole blood in K2EDTA tubes. Collaborator samples were shipped for TCRbeta analysis as frozen whole blood, isolated PBMCs, or DNA extracted from either sample type. TCRbeta CDR3 regions were amplified from genomic DNA by means of the immunoSEQ Assay, a bias-controlled multiplex PCR. Per the authors' processing: Within the assay, amplification of reference gene primers was used to estimate how many nucleated cells each sample contained. Sequence reads were collapsed and filtered to measure the absolute abundance of every unique TCRbeta CDR3 rearrangement. For each sample, productive Simpson clonality was calculated by taking the square root of Simpson's diversity index across productive rearrangements. The clones in this table, taken by TCRdb from immuneACCESS, are in-frame only. Not every clone is retained; where verified, under half of the shortfall comes from an unresolved V gene, and the cause of the rest is unknown. V and J calls plus clone size are reproduced from that table; the DNA served to infer D and trimming. The sample table lists 150,000 to 200,000 clones, 60% to 85% of them with a count of one. The ten largest make up about 7.8% of the sample.

The data originate from a study of blood T cell repertoires in COVID-19 (dated by TCRdb to 2018 to 2021). Notes on the research overall: The collaborator samples originated in the United States, Italy and Spain and spanned the acute and convalescent phases of COVID-19. Where available, HLA class I and class II types were taken from metadata supplied by the sample provider and were not determined by assay-based typing. The samples were drawn from the first 160 participants of the ongoing ImmuneRACE study and from 950 to 1,500 subjects provided by 6 global collaborators. Nearly every sample came with metadata listing a de-identified subject ID, COVID-19 status, age in years and sex. A freely available public database, intended as a resource for researchers studying the immune response to SARS-CoV-2, is where the repertoires were released. The prospective study material was composed of cDNA or gDNA derived from T cells, B-cell-depleted T cells, or PBMCs. Subjects who had been exposed to COVID-19, were actively infected with it, or had recovered from it provided the deeply sampled blood TCRbeta repertoires that made up the dataset.

Study-wide findings and limitations: How much clinical and demographic metadata was included differed by source and by participant, and the metadata was provided uncurated.

A distance of 11 bases separates the germline ends of V and J, which lose 6 bases and 3 bases respectively. From the germline V gene, CDR1 is MDHEN and CDR2 is SYDVKM. From cysteine to phenylalanine, the CDR3 is 14 amino acids long. The CDR3 DNA has 42 bases and is translated from base 1. The source material was peripheral blood. The V and J segments used are TRBV28 and TRBJ1-4; no D segment can be confidently identified. The clonotype comes from a man aged 60 to 69 with acute or convalescent COVID-19. The CDR3 sequence is CASRPTVPNEKLFF. Here is the DNA: TGTGCCAGCAGGCCCACAGTGCCTAATGAAAAACTGTTTTTT.